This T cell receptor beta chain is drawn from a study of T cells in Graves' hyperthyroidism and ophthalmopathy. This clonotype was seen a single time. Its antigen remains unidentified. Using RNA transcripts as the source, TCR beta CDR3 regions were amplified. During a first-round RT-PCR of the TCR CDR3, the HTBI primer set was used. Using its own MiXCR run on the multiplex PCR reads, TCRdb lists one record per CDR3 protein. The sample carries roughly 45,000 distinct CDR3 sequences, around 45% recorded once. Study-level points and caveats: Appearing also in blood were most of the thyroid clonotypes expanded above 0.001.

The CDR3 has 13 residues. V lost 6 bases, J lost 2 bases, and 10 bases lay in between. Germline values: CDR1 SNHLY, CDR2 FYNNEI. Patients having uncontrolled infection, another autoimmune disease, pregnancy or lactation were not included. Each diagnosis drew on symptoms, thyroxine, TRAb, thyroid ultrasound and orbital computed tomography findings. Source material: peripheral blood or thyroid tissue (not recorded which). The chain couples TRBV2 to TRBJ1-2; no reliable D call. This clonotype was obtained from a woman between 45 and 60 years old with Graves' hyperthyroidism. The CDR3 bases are TGTGCCAGCAGCGTAGGAGGGAACTATGGCTACACCTTC. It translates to CASSVGGNYGYTF.